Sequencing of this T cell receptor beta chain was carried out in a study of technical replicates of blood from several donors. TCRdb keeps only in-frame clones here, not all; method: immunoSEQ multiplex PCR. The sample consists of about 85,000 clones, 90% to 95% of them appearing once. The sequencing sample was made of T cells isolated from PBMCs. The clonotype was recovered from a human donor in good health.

The DNA for the CDR3 is TGTGCCAGCAGCCCCTACTCGGGCGGGGAAAAACTGTTTTTT. This codes for CASSPYSGGEKLFF. The chain links TRBV27 to TRBJ1-4; D is unclear. Germline V gene lookup returns CDR1 MNHEY and CDR2 SMNVEV (reference sequence). Trimming pared 6 bases from V and 8 bases from J, leaving 16 bases between. The CDR3 has 14 amino acids.